Below, one T cell receptor beta chain is given with its context. The junction shows a germline mismatch at one end, possibly a read error. The data derive from a study of control samples from healthy donors and cancer patients. CDR3 size: 13 residues. Sequencing was performed with immunoSEQ multiplex PCR; in TCRdb, only in-frame clones are kept and a portion is missing. This sample has about 94,000 clones; less than 95% occur once, and the top ten carry around 3.8%. The genes are TRBV12-3 or TRBV12-4 and TRBJ1-1; unclear D gene. Material for sequencing was blood. This clonotype was sampled from a woman between 18 and 29 years old in good health. The CDR3, as DNA: TGTGCCGGCAGTTTAACACGAAACACTGAAGCTTTCTTT. Encoded protein: CAGSLTRNTEAFF.